These 6 T cell receptor beta chains were all obtained from the same sample, sequenced in a study of blood T cells in healthy people across ages. PCR was performed a second time for roughly 6 to 12 cycles using a sample-barcoded 5' primer and a J-beta primer mix. A single record per CDR3 protein comes from TCRdb applying MiXCR to the 5' RACE reads. The repertoire includes about 1.8 million distinct CDR3 sequences, about 50% of them detected once, and approximately 2.1% sits in the top ten. The sample comprised blood. The source of these receptors is a woman in her thirties or forties in good health.

V and J are TRBV27 and TRBJ2-1; the D call may be TRBD1 or TRBD2 (6 bases each). Between the trimmed V and J ends, which lost 5 bases and 3 bases, there was a span of 11 bases. The CDR3 is 14 residues long. Germline V gene lookup returns CDR1 MNHEY and CDR2 SMNVEV (reference sequence). The CDR3 DNA is TGTGCCAGCAGTCTGGGGGGCTACTACAATGAGCAGTTCTTC. Translation: CASSLGGYYNEQFF.

This clonotype was counted only a few times. V and J are TRBV14 and TRBJ2-7; 10 nucleotides agree with TRBD2. Germline V gene sequence: CDR1 SGHDN, CDR2 FVKESK. The CDR3 extends over 14 amino acids. V was pared by 5 bases and J by 5 bases, with 6 bases of the junction left unmatched. In nucleotides, the CDR3 is TGTGCCAGCAGCAAAGCGGGGGGGAACCACGAGCAGTACTTC. This translates into CASSKAGGNHEQYF.

The DNA for the CDR3 is TGTGCCATCCCCGGGACAGGGAGTAATAATGAGCAGTACTTC. It translates to CAIPGTGSNNEQYF. The V gene is TRBV2, the J gene TRBJ2-5; 9 nucleotides match TRBD1. CDR3 length: 14 residues. Trimming cost V 10 bases and J 11 bases; bases outside gene matches: 17. CDR1 is SNHLY and CDR2 is FYNNEI in the germline V gene.

The gene calls are TRBV28 and TRBJ1-5; TRBD1 might be the D (5 bases). Germline CDR1 MDHEN, CDR2 SYDVKM. This CDR3 region has 14 residues. The V end lost 4 bases, the J end lost 3 bases, and 10 bases lay between the germline ends. The CDR3: CASSWGGDNQPQHF. Here the CDR3 DNA reads TGTGCCAGCAGTTGGGGGGGGGACAATCAGCCCCAGCATTTT. Based on the CDR3 plus reference TRBV28 and TRBJ1-5, the full variable domain is DVKVTQSSRYLVKRTGEKVFLECVQDMDHENMFWYRQDPGLGLRLIYFSYDVKMKEKGDIPEGYSVSREKKERFSLILESASTNQTSMYLCASSWGGDNQPQHFGDGTRLSIL.

This chain uses TRBV27 with TRBJ2-6, with 10 bases fitting TRBD2. In germline, CDR1 is MNHEY, CDR2 SMNVEV (reference sequence). Unmatched junction bases numbered 4, after V lost 3 bases and J lost 2 bases. The CDR3 extends over 17 amino acids. The CDR3 DNA follows: TGTGCCAGCAGTTTCGGAGCGGGGGGGACTGGGGCCAACGTCCTGACTTTC. Translating it yields CASSFGAGGTGANVLTF.

This clonotype was counted only a few times. This chain connects TRBV5-1 to TRBJ1-1; D uncertain. V lost 2 bases and J 4 bases, leaving 12 bases between the germline ends. This CDR3 contains 14 residues. Germline loops: CDR1 SGHRS, CDR2 YFSETQ. CDR3: CASSFTLEGTEAFF. The CDR3 DNA is TGCGCCAGCAGCTTCACCCTCGAAGGCACTGAAGCTTTCTTT. The whole variable domain, remainder taken from reference TRBV5-1 and TRBJ1-1, is KAGVTQTPRYLIKTRGQQVTLSCSPISGHRSVSWYQQTPGQGLQFLFEYFSETQRNKGNFPGRFSGRQFSNSRSEMNVSTLELGDSALYLCASSFTLEGTEAFFGQGTRLTVV.